The 14 T cell receptor beta chains below were found in one sample sequenced in a study of early T cells in non-severe SARS-CoV-2 infection. TCRdb recomputed calls from the 5' RACE reads with MiXCR, one row per CDR3 protein. The sample records fewer than 85,000 distinct CDR3 sequences, roughly an eighth being singletons. The sample taken for sequencing was whole blood. Receptors were obtained from an adult who was a healthcare worker with PCR-confirmed SARS-CoV-2 infection or an uninfected control (not recorded which).

The table lists this clonotype with many counts. This chain connects TRBV7-8 to TRBJ1-3; 9 nucleotides match TRBD1. The CDR3 is made up of 17 amino acids. Germline-derived CDR1 and CDR2 are SGHVS and FQNEAQ. V shed 5 bases, J shed 2 bases, and the junction held 10 bases outside the gene matches. CDR3: CASSPIGTGLPGNTIYF. The DNA for the CDR3 is TGTGCCAGCAGCCCCATCGGGACAGGGCTCCCTGGAAACACCATATATTTT.

The chain carries TRBV5-1 and TRBJ1-3; D uncertain. The V gene lost 4 bases and the J gene lost 0 bases, with 11 bases spanning the gap. This CDR3 is built from 15 residues. CDR1 is SGHRS and CDR2 is YFSETQ in the germline V gene. This chain's CDR3 is CASSVGSPSGNTIYF. CDR3 DNA sequence: TGCGCCAGCAGCGTCGGCAGCCCCTCTGGAAACACCATATATTTT.

The rearrangement joins TRBV5-1 to TRBJ1-2, with D unresolved. Trimming pared 0 bases from V and 8 bases from J, leaving 8 bases between. Germline V lookup: CDR1 SGHRS, CDR2 YFSETQ. The CDR3 has 12 residues. The CDR3 sequence: CASSLEADGYTF. The CDR3 nucleotides read TGCGCCAGCAGCTTGGAGGCGGACGGCTACACCTTC.

V gene TRBV5-1 combines with J gene TRBJ2-3; 10 bases map to TRBD2. Germline V gene data show CDR1 as SGHRS and CDR2 as YFSETQ. V lost 0 bases, J lost 2 bases, and 9 bases stayed unmatched. This CDR3 contains 18 residues. The CDR3 loop is CASSLAPWTSGSTDTQYF. The CDR3 DNA reads as TGCGCCAGCAGCTTGGCTCCATGGACTAGCGGATCCACAGATACGCAGTATTTT.

This clonotype was recorded at least ten times. The CDR3 reads CASSWRTTGELFF. The CDR3 region has the DNA TGCGCCAGCAGCTGGCGGACGACCGGGGAGCTGTTTTTT. The rearrangement joins TRBV5-1 to TRBJ2-2; D is ambiguous. Per germline, CDR1 SGHRS and CDR2 YFSETQ. The CDR3 is 13 amino acids. Trimming shortened V by 3 bases and J by 5 bases, and 8 bases separated the two germline ends. Full variable domain (outside the CDR3, taken from reference TRBV5-1 and TRBJ2-2): KAGVTQTPRYLIKTRGQQVTLSCSPISGHRSVSWYQQTPGQGLQFLFEYFSETQRNKGNFPGRFSGRQFSNSRSEMNVSTLELGDSALYLCASSWRTTGELFFGEGSRLTVL.

This clonotype showed up many times. The CDR3 coding sequence is TGTGCCAGCAGTTACCCCAACATCAGGGGGCGCGGAACTGAAGCTTTCTTT. Its protein product is CASSYPNIRGRGTEAFF. This chain uses TRBV6-6 with TRBJ1-1; TRBD1 matches at 8 bases. The trim removed 2 bases at V and 5 bases at J, leaving 13 bases unmatched. Germline V lookup: CDR1 MNHNY, CDR2 SVGAGI (reference sequence). The CDR3 has 17 amino acids.

The table lists this clonotype with many counts. This chain links TRBV11-2 with TRBJ2-1; D may be TRBD1 (6 bases). CDR3 length: 16 amino acids. Per germline, CDR1 SGHAT and CDR2 FQNNGV. V shed 2 bases and J shed 5 bases, with 16 bases lying between them. CDR3 residues: CASSLRMGAADNEQFF. CDR3 sequence (DNA): TGTGCCAGCAGCTTAAGGATGGGGGCCGCAGACAATGAGCAGTTCTTC.

This clonotype occurred many times. The chain links TRBV11-1 to TRBJ2-1; 7 bases fit TRBD1. This CDR3 has 16 residues. Germline lookup yields CDR1 SGHAT and CDR2 FQDESV (reference sequence). After removal of 6 bases from V and 6 bases from J, the junction contained 14 bases not matched to a gene. The CDR3 nucleotides are TGTGCCAGCAGGGCGGTCACAGGGGCTAACTCCAATGAGCAGTTCTTC. Translating it yields CASRAVTGANSNEQFF.

V usage is TRBV29-1 and J usage is TRBJ2-7, with D perhaps matching TRBD2 (5 bases). CDR1 and CDR2 (germline): SQVTM, ANQGSEA. Trimming took off 4 bases at V and 9 bases at J, with 13 bases between the two ends. The CDR3 covers 11 residues. DNA of the CDR3: TGCAGCGTTGTCCTGACCCGGGGGCAGTACTTC. This gives the protein CSVVLTRGQYF.

This clonotype appeared a few times. V is TRBV11-2 and J is TRBJ1-1; the D gene is possibly TRBD1 (6 bases). The CDR3 runs 13 residues. Per the germline V gene, CDR1 is SGHAT and CDR2 is FQNNGV. V lost 6 bases to trimming and J lost 4 bases, with 12 bases between them. CDR3 in amino acids: CASSAGVITEAFF. DNA for the CDR3: TGTGCCAGCAGTGCAGGGGTGATCACTGAAGCTTTCTTT.

This clonotype was observed a handful of times. The rearrangement joins TRBV29-1 to TRBJ2-6, with unresolved D. With 2 bases removed from V and 0 bases from J, the gap between germline ends came to 5 bases. The CDR3 has 14 residues. Germline values: CDR1 SQVTM, CDR2 ANQGSEA. The CDR3 DNA reads as TGCAGCGTTGAATTGGCCTCTGGGGCCAACGTCCTGACTTTC. This sequence encodes CSVELASGANVLTF.

The chain's CDR3 is CASSWGQPGNNEQFF. The CDR3, as DNA: TGCGCCAGCAGCTGGGGACAGCCAGGGAACAATGAGCAGTTCTTC. This chain uses TRBV5-1 with TRBJ2-1, with TRBD1 identical over 7 bases. With V trimmed by 3 bases and J by 5 bases, 8 bases remained unmatched. Germline CDR1 reads SGHRS; CDR2 reads YFSETQ. This CDR3 has 15 amino acids.

This clonotype showed up many times. The chain employs TRBV20-1 and TRBJ2-2; the match to TRBD2 covers 8 bases. The CDR3 length is 14 residues. The germline CDR1 and CDR2 sequences are DFQATT and SNEGSKA (reference sequence). Germline trimming cut 1 base from V and 6 bases from J; bases unmatched to any gene: 4. CDR3 bases: TGCAGTGCTAGAGCGATCGGGGGGGCCGGGGAGCTGTTTTTT. The encoded protein is CSARAIGGAGELFF.

The J gene is TRBJ2-1, the V gene TRBV2; no clear D. The germline V gene has CDR1 SNHLY and CDR2 FYNNEI. The CDR3 totals 11 residues. The V and J ends lost 4 bases and 7 bases respectively, with 5 bases between them. In DNA, the CDR3 is TGTGCCAGCAGTGTCATAAATGAGCAGTTCTTC. Translated: CASSVINEQFF.